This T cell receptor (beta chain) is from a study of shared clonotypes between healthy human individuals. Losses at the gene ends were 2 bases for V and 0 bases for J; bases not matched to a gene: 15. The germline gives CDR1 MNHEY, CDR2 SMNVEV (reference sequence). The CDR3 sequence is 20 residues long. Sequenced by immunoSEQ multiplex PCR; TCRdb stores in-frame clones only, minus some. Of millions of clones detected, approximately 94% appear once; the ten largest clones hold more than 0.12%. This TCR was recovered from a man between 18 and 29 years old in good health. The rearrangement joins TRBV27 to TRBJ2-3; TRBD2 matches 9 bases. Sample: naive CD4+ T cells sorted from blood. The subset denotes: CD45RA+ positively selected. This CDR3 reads CASSLIPLRTSAYSTDTQYF. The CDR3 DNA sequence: TGTGCCAGCAGTTTAATCCCCCTCCGGACTAGCGCGTATAGCACAGATACGCAGTATTTT.